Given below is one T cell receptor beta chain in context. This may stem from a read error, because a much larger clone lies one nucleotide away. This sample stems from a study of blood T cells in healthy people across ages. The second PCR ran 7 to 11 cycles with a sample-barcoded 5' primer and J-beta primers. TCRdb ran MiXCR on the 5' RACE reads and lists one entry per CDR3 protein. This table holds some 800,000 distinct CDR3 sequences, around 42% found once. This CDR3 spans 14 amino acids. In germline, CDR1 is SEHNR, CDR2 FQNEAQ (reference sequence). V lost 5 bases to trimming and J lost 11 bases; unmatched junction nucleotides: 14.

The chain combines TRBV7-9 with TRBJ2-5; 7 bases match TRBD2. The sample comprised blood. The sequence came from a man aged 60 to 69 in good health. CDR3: CASSPAAGVYKQYF. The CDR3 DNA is TGTGCCAGCAGCCCAGCTGCGGGGGTTTACAAGCAGTACTTC.